The source of this T cell receptor beta chain is a study of spatial heterogeneity in lung cancer. Study-wide context: Sequence detection consistently recorded a greater number of beta-chain than alpha-chain sequences. Notes on the study in general: The number of expanded tumor alpha and beta chains correlated with mutation number.

All TCR cDNA molecules were individually tagged with a unique molecular identifier. One entry per CDR3 protein, called by TCRdb with MiXCR from the 5' RACE reads. The repertoire consists of 4,200 or so distinct CDR3 sequences, with approximately 9% occurring once and the leading ten covering roughly 8.2%. This clonotype showed up just a few times. Antigen: not known. CDR1 is SNHLY and CDR2 is FYNNEI in the germline V gene. The CDR3 length is 13 residues. Trimming took 4 bases from V and 2 from J, leaving 9 bases between them. Time point meaning: sample taken at primary tumor resection. Tumor, nontumor lung or frozen PBMC supplied whole RNA, sequenced without sorting.

The sequenced sample was lung tumor tissue, obtained at surgery. This chain connects TRBV2 to TRBJ2-7; D perhaps matches TRBD2 (6 bases). The TCR comes from a male donor with early-stage non-small cell lung cancer. In DNA form, the CDR3 reads TGTGCCAGCAGTGTATTAGCGGCCTACGAGCAGTACTTC. Protein product: CASSVLAAYEQYF.